This section outlines one T cell receptor (beta chain) sequence together with its context. Its antigen is not identified. Assay used: immunoSEQ multiplex PCR; TCRdb lists only in-frame clones, some missing. This sample has over 80,000 clones, with about 85% found just once. The sample is drawn from a study of cytomegalovirus exposure and HLA in healthy donors. Whole-study results and caveats: Many donors carried some public TCRs, although rarity characterized most TCR sequences. In vitro data verified three CMV-associated chains as specific for CMV antigens.

Trimming at V came to 3 bases and at J to 5 bases, leaving 8 bases not matched to a gene. Per the germline V gene, CDR1 is LNHDA and CDR2 is SQIVND (reference sequence). The CDR3 length is 15 residues. The donors were members of the validation cohort comprising over 100 subjects, separate from the roughly 670-subject first cohort. Sample: PBMCs. The sequence derives from a young man in good health and CMV-seropositive. The chain employs TRBV19 and TRBJ1-1; 8 nucleotides line up with TRBD1. CDR3 protein: CASSMAAGGLTEAFF. CDR3 nucleotide sequence: TGTGCCAGTAGTATGGCTGCAGGGGGCCTAACTGAAGCTTTCTTT.